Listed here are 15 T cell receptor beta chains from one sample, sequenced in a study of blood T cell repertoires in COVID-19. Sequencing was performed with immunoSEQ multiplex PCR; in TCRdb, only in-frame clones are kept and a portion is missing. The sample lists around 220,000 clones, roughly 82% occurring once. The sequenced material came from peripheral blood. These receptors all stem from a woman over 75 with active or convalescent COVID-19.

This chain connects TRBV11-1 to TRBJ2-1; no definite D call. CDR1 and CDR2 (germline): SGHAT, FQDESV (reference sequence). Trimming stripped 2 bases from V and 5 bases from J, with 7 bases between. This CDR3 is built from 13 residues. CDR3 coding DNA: TGTGCCAGCAGCTTAAATCTCCACAATGAGCAGTTCTTC. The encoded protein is CASSLNLHNEQFF.

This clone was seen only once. The CDR3 DNA reads as TGTGCCAGCACCTCGTCAATGAGTCTCAATGAGCAGTTCTTC. This sequence encodes CASTSSMSLNEQFF. The chain links TRBV21-1 to TRBJ2-1; the table's D gene call, TRBD2, was not cross checked with the DNA. TRBV21-1 corresponds to a pseudogene. There are 14 residues in the CDR3.

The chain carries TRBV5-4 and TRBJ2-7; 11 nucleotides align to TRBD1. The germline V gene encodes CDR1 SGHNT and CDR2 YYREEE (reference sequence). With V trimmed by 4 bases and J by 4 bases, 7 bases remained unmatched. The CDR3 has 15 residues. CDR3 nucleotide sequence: TGTGCCAGCAGCGAGGGGACAGGGGGTTTTTACGAGCAGTACTTC. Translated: CASSEGTGGFYEQYF.

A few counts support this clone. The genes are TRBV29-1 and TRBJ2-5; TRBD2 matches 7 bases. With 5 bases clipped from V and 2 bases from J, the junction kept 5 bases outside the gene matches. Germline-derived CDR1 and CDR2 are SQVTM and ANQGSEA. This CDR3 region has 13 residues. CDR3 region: CSVPASGQETQYF. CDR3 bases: TGCAGCGTTCCGGCTAGCGGACAAGAGACCCAGTACTTC.

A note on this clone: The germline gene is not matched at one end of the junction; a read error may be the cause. CDR3 protein: CASSLRVRETQYF. In DNA, the CDR3 is TGTGCTAGCAGCTTGAGGGTTAGGGAGACCCAGTACTTC. The chain has TRBV7-7 and TRBJ2-5, with D perhaps TRBD2 (5 bases). The CDR3 has 13 amino acids. The germline gives CDR1 SSHAT, CDR2 FNYEAQ (reference sequence). The full variable domain, in which reference TRBV7-7 and TRBJ2-5 provide the parts outside the CDR3, is GAGVSQSPRYKVTKRGQDVTLRCDPISSHATLYWYQQALGQGPEFLTYFNYEAQPDKSGLPSDRFSAERPEGSISTLTIQRTEQRDSAMYRCASSLRVRETQYFGPGTRLLVL.

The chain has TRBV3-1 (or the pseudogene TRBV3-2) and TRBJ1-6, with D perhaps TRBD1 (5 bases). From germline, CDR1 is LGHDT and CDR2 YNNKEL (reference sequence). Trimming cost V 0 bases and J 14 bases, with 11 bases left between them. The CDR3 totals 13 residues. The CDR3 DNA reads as TGTGCCAGCAGCCAAGATCGGGGGAGGACCCTCCACTTT. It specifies CASSQDRGRTLHF.

Here the CDR3 reads CASSIVRQINQPQHF. The DNA of the CDR3 is TGTGCCAGTAGTATAGTGCGGCAGATCAATCAGCCCCAGCATTTT. The chain combines TRBV19 with TRBJ1-5; D is undetermined. There are 15 residues in the CDR3. Germline loops: CDR1 LNHDA, CDR2 SQIVND (reference sequence). Trimming pared 1 base from V and 3 bases from J, leaving 10 bases between.

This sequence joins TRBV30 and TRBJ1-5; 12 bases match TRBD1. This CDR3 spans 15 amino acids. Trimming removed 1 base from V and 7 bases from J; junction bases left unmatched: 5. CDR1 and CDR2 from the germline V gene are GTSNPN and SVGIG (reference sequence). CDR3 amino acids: CAWSGGQGAGQPQHF. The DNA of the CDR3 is TGTGCCTGGAGTGGGGGACAGGGGGCAGGGCAGCCCCAGCATTTT.

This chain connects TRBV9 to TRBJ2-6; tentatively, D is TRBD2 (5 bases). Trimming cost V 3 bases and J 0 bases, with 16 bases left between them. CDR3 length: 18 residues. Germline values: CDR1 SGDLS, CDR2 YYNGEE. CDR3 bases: TGTGCCAGCAGCGCCCCCCGGGGAACCCACTCTGGGGCCAACGTCCTGACTTTC. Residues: CASSAPRGTHSGANVLTF.

The DNA of the CDR3 is TGCGCCAGCAGCTCCGATCCTAGCGCACCCTGGTTCTTC. It translates to CASSSDPSAPWFF. The V call is TRBV5-1, the J call TRBJ2-1; D is perhaps TRBD2 (6 bases). Germline-derived CDR1 and CDR2 are SGHRS and YFSETQ. This CDR3 spans 13 amino acids. The V end lost 3 bases, the J end lost 15 bases, and 19 bases lay between the germline ends.

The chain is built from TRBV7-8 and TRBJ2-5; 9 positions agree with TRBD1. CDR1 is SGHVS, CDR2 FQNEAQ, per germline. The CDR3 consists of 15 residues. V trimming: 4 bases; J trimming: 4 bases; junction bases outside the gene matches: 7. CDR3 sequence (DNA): TGTGCCAGCAGCTCGGACAGGGGAAAGTTAGAGACCCAGTACTTC. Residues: CASSSDRGKLETQYF.

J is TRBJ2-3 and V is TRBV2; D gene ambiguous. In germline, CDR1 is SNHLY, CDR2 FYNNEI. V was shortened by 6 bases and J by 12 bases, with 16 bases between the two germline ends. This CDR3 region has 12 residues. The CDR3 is CASRERVSRQYF. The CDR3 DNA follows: TGTGCCAGCAGGGAACGGGTGTCCCGTCAGTATTTT.

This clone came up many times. CDR3 region: CASSQTGTGAEKLFF. CDR3 in DNA: TGCGCCAGCAGCCAAACCGGGACAGGGGCTGAAAAACTGTTTTTT. V and J are TRBV4-1 and TRBJ1-4, with TRBD1 matching over 10 bases. The CDR3 has 15 residues. Germline V lookup: CDR1 MGHRA, CDR2 YSYEKL. Trimming cost V 2 bases and J 7 bases; bases outside gene matches: 4.

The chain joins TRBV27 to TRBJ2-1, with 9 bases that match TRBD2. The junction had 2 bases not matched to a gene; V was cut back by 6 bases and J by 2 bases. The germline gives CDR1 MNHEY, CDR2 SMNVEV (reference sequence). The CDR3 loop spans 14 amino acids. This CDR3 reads CASRIAGAYNEQFF. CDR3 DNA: TGTGCCAGCAGGATAGCGGGGGCCTACAATGAGCAGTTCTTC.

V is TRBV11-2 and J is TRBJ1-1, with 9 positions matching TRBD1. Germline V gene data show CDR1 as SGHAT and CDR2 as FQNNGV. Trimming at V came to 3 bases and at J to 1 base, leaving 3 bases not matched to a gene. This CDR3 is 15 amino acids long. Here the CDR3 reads CASSLVDRGNTEAFF. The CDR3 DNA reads TGTGCCAGCAGCTTGGTGGACAGGGGGAACACTGAAGCTTTCTTT.